This passage covers 8 T cell receptor beta chains from one sample sequenced in a study of response to subunit inactivated influenza vaccine (dated 2018 in TCRdb). To prepare the library, RT-PCR was applied. Sequencing relied on an Illumina HiSeq 2500. TCRdb trimmed public reads at Q25 via fastp, called clones via MiXCR and kept in-frame beta chains. All rows with the same CDR3 protein become a single entry with the most common DNA and genes. Within this sample are around 580,000 distinct CDR3 sequences, with about an eighth of them counted one time only. About 10% of the sample is held by the ten biggest clonotypes. Sequenced material: PBMCs from blood, taken on the day of vaccination. Receptor source: a man in his fifties or sixties who received an inactivated influenza vaccine. Donor details come from another sample of the same person, matched by shared clones.

V usage is TRBV4-3 and J usage is TRBJ2-2; D not certain. The CDR3 has 16 amino acids. Trimming stripped 0 bases from V and 0 bases from J, with 8 bases between. Germline V gene sequence: CDR1 LGHNA, CDR2 YSLEER. DNA for the CDR3: TGCGCCAGCAGCCAAGAGGGTATCACGAACACCGGGGAGCTGTTTTTT. Translation: CASSQEGITNTGELFF.

This clonotype was seen more than once but under ten times. The chain combines TRBV20-1 with TRBJ1-6; 7 bases fit TRBD1. J was trimmed by 7 bases and V by 3 bases; bases with no gene match: 3. This CDR3 comprises 13 residues. The germline V gene has CDR1 DFQATT and CDR2 SNEGSKA (reference sequence). CDR3 loop: CSARGTANSPLHF. The CDR3 DNA reads TGCAGTGCTAGGGGGACAGCAAATTCACCCCTCCACTTT.

J is TRBJ2-5 and V is TRBV5-1, with D possibly matching TRBD2 (5 bases). Trimming took 0 bases from V and 5 from J, leaving 8 bases between them. The CDR3 loop spans 13 amino acids. CDR1 and CDR2 (germline): SGHRS, YFSETQ. The CDR3 spells CASSLAWRETQYF. Written as DNA, the CDR3 is TGCGCCAGCAGCTTGGCGTGGAGGGAGACCCAGTACTTC.

This clonotype was detected many times. The rearrangement joins TRBV29-1 to TRBJ2-1; the match to TRBD2 covers 7 bases. This CDR3 spans 16 amino acids. V lost 7 bases and J lost 3; bases outside the gene matches: 15. From germline, CDR1 is SQVTM and CDR2 ANQGSEA. CDR3 loop: CSALVQGEGDYNEQFF. The CDR3 DNA reads TGCAGCGCCTTGGTGCAAGGGGAGGGAGACTACAATGAGCAGTTCTTC.

This clonotype was seen repeatedly, ten times or more. The chain has TRBV5-5 and TRBJ2-1, with D possibly matching TRBD1 (5 bases). Germline loops: CDR1 SGHKS, CDR2 YYEKEE (reference sequence). The CDR3 extends over 15 amino acids. V shed 0 bases and J shed 2 bases, with 9 bases lying between them. In nucleotides, the CDR3 is TGTGCCAGCAGCTTGGCCCAGGGTCCCTACAATGAGCAGTTCTTC. Translating gives CASSLAQGPYNEQFF.

This clonotype was seen many times. The rearrangement uses TRBV15 and TRBJ1-5, with D possibly TRBD1 on 5 matching bases. This CDR3 comprises 15 residues. V was pared by 0 bases and J by 3 bases, with 9 bases between. From germline, CDR1 is LNHNV and CDR2 YYDKDF (reference sequence). CDR3 amino acids: CATSRDPGTNQPQHF. As DNA, the CDR3 is TGTGCCACCAGCAGAGATCCAGGGACCAATCAGCCCCAGCATTTT.

This clonotype showed up just a few times. This chain connects TRBV5-1 to TRBJ2-1; maybe TRBD1 (5 bases). The CDR3 is 15 residues long. Trimming took 4 bases from V and 5 from J, leaving 16 bases between them. Germline CDR1 and CDR2: SGHRS and YFSETQ. The chain's CDR3 is CASSEQVPGDNEQFF. The CDR3 DNA reads as TGCGCCAGCAGCGAACAGGTCCCTGGGGACAATGAGCAGTTCTTC.

The CDR3 DNA reads as TGCGCCAGCAGCTTGGGATTCAGTGCAGCACAAGAGACCCAGTACTTC. Protein sequence: CASSLGFSAAQETQYF. The genes are TRBV5-1 and TRBJ2-5; D is ambiguous. The CDR3 covers 16 residues. Trimming stripped 0 bases from V and 2 bases from J, with 14 bases between. Germline V gene data show CDR1 as SGHRS and CDR2 as YFSETQ.